This TCR beta chain was captured by sequencing in a study of siplizumab effects on memory and regulatory T cells. Whole-study findings and limits: Roughly 80-96% of proliferating CD4+ or CD8+ clones lacked an assignable naive or memory phenotype. Memory cells that were CD4+ and unstimulated gave rise to alloreactive sequences, which siplizumab significantly reduced.

Trimming stripped 5 bases from V and 5 bases from J, with 8 bases between. Germline V gene data show CDR1 as SGHNT and CDR2 as YYREEE (reference sequence). There are 12 residues in the CDR3. For this clone: The antigen remains unidentified.

Sequenced by immunoSEQ multiplex PCR; TCRdb stores in-frame clones only, minus some. The table shows approximately 75,000 clones, with roughly 93% occurring only once. Sequenced material: CD8+ T cells sorted from blood. The V and J genes are TRBV5-4 and TRBJ2-1, with D unclear. The source is a human donor in good health. The CDR3 coding sequence is TGTGCCAGCAGGGGGTTGGACAATGAGCAGTTCTTC. Translated: CASRGLDNEQFF.